This T cell receptor (beta chain) was identified during a study of graft-versus-host responses after intestinal transplantation (dated by TCRdb to the early 2020s). As for the study more broadly: Recipients received multivisceral, liver-intestinal, or isolated intestinal transplants. Every recipient was given anti-thymocyte globulin induction, followed by 3 to 4 years of maintenance tacrolimus and steroids. Instead of going to the commercial service, samples from a few later patients were sequenced in-house on an Illumina MiSeq and processed with MiXCR. A peak of at least 4% donor T cells among recipient peripheral blood mononuclear cells was the definition used for donor T cell macrochimerism. After intestinal transplantation, graft-versus-host and host-versus-graft alloreactive T cell clones were followed in the graft, circulation and bone marrow using bulk TCR-beta CDR3 sequencing. Alloreactive clones were identified by sequencing pre-transplant mixed lymphocyte reaction products and comparing them with unstimulated pre-transplant donor and recipient T cells. Of the roughly 26 intestinal transplant recipients enrolled in the cohort, one of whom was a retransplant, a few patients without pretransplant specimens were excluded.

The library came from the immunoSEQ multiplex PCR assay. For most patients, genomic DNA was isolated with the Qiagen DNeasy Blood and Tissue Kit and sent frozen to Adaptive Biotechnologies for TCR sequencing. Adaptive Biotechnologies carried out high-throughput TCR-beta CDR3 sequencing of genomic DNA for most patients. In the source study's methods: TCR sequencing data for some 17 patients were retrieved from Adaptive's ImmunoSEQ software; a few other patients were processed with MiXCR and VDJtools. CD4 versus CD8 sorting errors were corrected by removing sequences found in both subsets at a frequency ratio below 5:1. Because the origin of CDR3 nucleotide sequences shared between donor and recipient could not be assigned, those sequences were removed. At least 2-fold expansion over unstimulated cells and a minimum CFSE-low frequency of 0.002% (template counts) or 0.001% (read counts) were required for clones to be classified as alloreactive. Mappable clones were those detected in sequenced pre-transplant spleen, lymph node, or MLR CFSE-low populations of the donor or recipient. Cumulative frequency of alloreactive clones was calculated as a percentage of all sequences weighted by copy number. As stored in TCRdb, this immuneACCESS dataset retains in-frame rearrangements with V and J assigned. A fraction of the clones does not appear; measured against another copy, unresolved V genes explain less than half of the discrepancy, and the remainder lacks a known reason. The D gene and trimming were derived from the DNA, and the V and J assignments and clone size from that table. The sample table holds about 90,000 clones, of which approximately 90% were seen once. The ten largest account for approximately 0.35% of the sample.

The time point label, as the study defines it: cells obtained before transplantation from donor or recipient. CD3+CD4+ and CD3+CD8+ populations were FACS-sorted from unstimulated pre-transplant donor and recipient cells taken from spleen or lymph nodes. Beyond this particular receptor, the publication reports: GvH clones turned up in recipient bone marrow, with some appearing earlier in ileal mucosa or blood, a pattern consistent with an intestinal mucosal origin. In the allografts of patients with donor T cell macrochimerism, GvH to HvG T cell clonal ratios were high. Early after transplant, peak levels of circulating GvH clones were associated with declines in HvG clones. Conclusions were limited by the relatively low number and heterogeneity of intestinal transplant patients.

Of note for this clone: No antigen is known for it. Base-call qualities are not available, and no considerably larger clone is one nucleotide away.

The germline V gene sets CDR1 to SGHAT and CDR2 to FQNNGV. The CDR3 spans 13 residues, from the cysteine through the phenylalanine. The CDR3 DNA has 39 bases and is translated from base 1. Trimmed from V: 5 bases; trimmed from J: 8 bases; junction bases lacking a gene match: 8. This sequence originates from a human donor who was the organ donor for an intestinal transplant. Material: unstimulated CD4+ T cells sorted from spleen or lymph node cells, obtained before transplant. Recombination linked TRBV11-2 to TRBJ1-2, with 7 middle bases fitting TRBD1. The DNA sequence reads TGTGCCAGCAGCCCACAGACAGGGTTAGGCTACACCTTC. Translation gives CASSPQTGLGYTF.